Sequencing of this T cell receptor (beta chain) was carried out in a study of regulatory T cells in long-lasting Graves disease. Study conclusions and caveats: Among samples with persistent disease, TRBV28, TRBJ1-2 and TRBJ2-5 were favored.

The trim removed 8 bases at V and 6 bases at J, leaving 5 bases unmatched. CDR1 is SQVTM, CDR2 ANQGSEA, per germline. This CDR3 spans 13 amino acids. Worth noting for this clonotype: Its antigen is currently unknown. With a much larger clone just one base away, this may be a read error.

Relying on iRepertoire HTBI primers and Arm-PCR of CDR3 regions, the team built TCR beta libraries. Each CDR3 protein gets one entry after TCRdb re-called the multiplex PCR reads with MiXCR. The sample lists about 400,000 distinct CDR3 sequences, about 15% occurring once. The time point was: newly diagnosed GD, antithyroid drugs for less than 3 months. PBMC RNA was the source of the TCR library. These records were also assigned to another study, of T cells in Graves' hyperthyroidism and ophthalmopathy. In that study: The HTBI primer set served for first-round RT-PCR of the TCR CDR3.

The TCR originated in a woman between 40 and 55 years old with Graves disease. This sequence joins TRBV29-1 and TRBJ2-1, with 12 bases matching TRBD2. Specimen: peripheral blood mononuclear cells (PBMCs), collected at new diagnosis, from a patient treated with antithyroid drugs. The CDR3 here is CSSVTSGGNEQFF. The DNA of the CDR3 is TGCAGCTCGGTGACTAGCGGGGGCAATGAGCAGTTCTTC.